The 10 T cell receptor beta chains given below trace back to one sample, sequenced in a study of blood T cell repertoires in COVID-19. Assay used: immunoSEQ multiplex PCR; TCRdb lists only in-frame clones, some missing. The sample has over 150,000 clones; approximately 91% are singletons. The sequenced sample consisted of peripheral blood. The source of these receptors is a young man with COVID-19, enrolled during active disease.

This clone was picked up one time. This chain uses TRBV5-1 with TRBJ1-2; TRBD1 matches 10 bases. This CDR3 contains 15 residues. Germline CDR1 is SGHRS and CDR2 is YFSETQ. Unmatched junction bases numbered 7, after V lost 4 bases and J lost 4 bases. DNA of the CDR3: TGCGCCAGCAGCCCACCGGGACAGGGGATCTATGGCTACACCTTC. Amino acids: CASSPPGQGIYGYTF.

The V call is TRBV9, the J call TRBJ2-5, with TRBD1 as a possible D gene (6 bases). The CDR3 extends over 16 amino acids. Germline V CDR1 and CDR2: SGDLS, YYNGEE. Trimming removed 0 bases at V and 5 bases at J, with 17 bases between. The CDR3 coding sequence is TGTGCCAGCAGCGTAGGTATGGGGGCTAGTTTGGAGACCCAGTACTTC. This gives the protein CASSVGMGASLETQYF.

The rearrangement uses TRBV4-1 and TRBJ2-7; 8 nucleotides line up with TRBD2. The CDR3 length is 14 residues. Germline CDR1 is MGHRA and CDR2 is YSYEKL. Unmatched junction bases numbered 4, after V lost 4 bases and J lost 2 bases. The chain's CDR3 is CASSLLAEAYEQYF. Here the CDR3 DNA reads TGCGCCAGCAGCCTACTAGCGGAGGCCTACGAGCAGTACTTC.

The chain uses TRBV6-5 and TRBJ1-5; D is perhaps TRBD1 (6 bases). The CDR3 is 14 residues long. CDR1 is MNHEY and CDR2 is SVGAGI in the germline V gene. The germline V and J ends were trimmed by 4 bases and 5 bases, with 12 bases remaining between them. CDR3 residues: CASSWDQGYQPQHF. The CDR3 region has the DNA TGTGCCAGCAGTTGGGACCAGGGGTATCAGCCCCAGCATTTT.

The J gene is TRBJ1-5, the V gene TRBV28; TRBD1 aligns across 9 bases. The CDR3 consists of 16 residues. The trim removed 7 bases at V and 6 bases at J, leaving 13 bases unmatched. Germline lookup yields CDR1 MDHEN and CDR2 SYDVKM. This CDR3 reads CASNPGTGRGGQPQHF. As DNA, the CDR3 is TGTGCCAGCAACCCTGGGACAGGGAGAGGTGGTCAGCCCCAGCATTTT.

J is TRBJ2-7 and V is TRBV2; D may be TRBD1 (5 bases). The CDR3 sequence is 14 residues long. Trimming stripped 7 bases from V and 4 bases from J, with 17 bases between. The germline V gene encodes CDR1 SNHLY and CDR2 FYNNEI. The CDR3 loop reads CASNREGAGYEQYF. CDR3 nucleotides: TGTGCCAGCAACAGAGAAGGGGCCGGTTACGAGCAGTACTTC.

The chain has TRBV19 and TRBJ1-3; 7 positions agree with TRBD1. Germline CDR1 and CDR2: LNHDA and SQIVND (reference sequence). V was pared by 3 bases and J by 0 bases, with 8 bases of the junction left unmatched. The CDR3 consists of 17 residues. CDR3 residues: CASSITRTGGSGNTIYF. The DNA for the CDR3 is TGTGCCAGTAGTATTACTCGGACAGGAGGCTCTGGAAACACCATATATTTT. Full variable domain (missing parts from reference TRBV19 and TRBJ1-3): DGGITQSPKYLFRKEGQNVTLSCEQNLNHDAMYWYRQDPGQGLRLIYYSQIVNDFQKGDIAEGYSVSREKKESFPLTVTSAQKNPTAFYLCASSITRTGGSGNTIYFGEGSWLTVV.

In nucleotides, the CDR3 is TGTGCCAGCAGTGGGGGGTATAGGGAGCAGTACTTC. It yields the protein CASSGGYREQYF. This sequence joins TRBV12-3 or TRBV12-4 and TRBJ2-7; possibly TRBD2 for D (6 bases). Trimming took off 5 bases at V and 7 bases at J, with 12 bases between the two ends. This CDR3 is built from 12 residues.

This chain uses TRBV7-8 with TRBJ1-1; weak D call: TRBD1 (6 bases). The germline CDR1 and CDR2 sequences are SGHVS and FQNEAQ. The CDR3 totals 14 residues. V shed 2 bases and J shed 3 bases, with 10 bases lying between them. The CDR3 region is CASSLKYRDTEAFF. The CDR3 DNA follows: TGTGCCAGCAGCTTAAAGTACAGGGACACTGAAGCTTTCTTT.

This rearrangement joins TRBV4-3 to TRBJ2-1; D may be TRBD1 (6 bases). CDR3 size: 13 residues. From germline, CDR1 is LGHNA and CDR2 YSLEER. V was clipped by 4 bases and J by 4 bases, with 8 bases between them. The CDR3 DNA sequence: TGCGCCAGCAGCCTGGACAGATACAATGAGCAGTTCTTC. Amino acids: CASSLDRYNEQFF.